This T cell receptor (beta chain) was sequenced during a study of glioma-infiltrating T cells listed by TCRdb under 2016. With respect to the entire study: The study sequenced TCR alpha- and beta-chain repertoires from glioma tissue, from non-neoplastic brain tissue and from matched peripheral blood mononuclear cells. To measure divergence between tissue and blood T-cell populations, each tissue-infiltrating repertoire was compared with the peripheral blood repertoire of the same patient. The paired cohort comprised three low-grade glioma patients, 7 or 8 primary glioblastoma patients and three non-glioma patients contributing non-neoplastic brain tissue.

The iRepertoire nested amplicon-rescue multiplex PCR (arm-PCR) platform was used to amplify TCR alpha and beta CDR3 regions from RNA. For one-step reverse transcription and amplification, roughly 100-450 ng of tissue mRNA or PBMC total RNA was used as input. Following bead purification, Illumina adapters were added by a secondary multiplex PCR, and the libraries were gel-purified between 200 and 400 bp. Demultiplexing relied on internal 6-nucleotide barcodes carried by the libraries. The libraries were sequenced on an Illumina MiSeq using 2x220 or 2x250 nucleotide paired-end reads. The study's processing was this. Paired reads were merged with FLASH 1.2.11 and aligned to the GRCh37 human genome with BWA-MEM before extracting TRA and TRB reads. For V and J assignment, an IMGT-derived reference of cassette sequences and CDR3 motifs that included pseudogenes was used. Three-frame translation of reads was performed, and productive CDR3s were defined as those with a C...FGXG motif and no stop codons. Unique combinations of V-J cassette pair and CDR3 amino acid sequence were defined as clonotypes. Filtering of reads was based on Hamming distance, with the threshold set by the sequence error rate of each sample in mapped regions. Using fastp at Q25 and MiXCR, TCRdb reprocessed the public reads and kept productive beta chains. Rows are combined by CDR3 protein, so each entry shows the most common genes and DNA. The V and J calls shown here were made by TCRdb, not taken from the authors' results. The sample data list 150,000 to 200,000 distinct CDR3 sequences, and 25% to 35% of these were observed just once. Around 20% of the sample goes to the ten largest clones.

The sample holds many counts of this clonotype. Which antigen it targets is not known. No base-level quality is on record; no much larger clone is a single base apart. The paper's findings and limits, for the study overall: Tissue and blood shared very few CDR3 sequences, a result attributed to high CDR3 diversity and limited sampling. VJ-independent divergence between tissue and blood was below expectation in non-neoplastic patients but above expectation in all gliomas, especially low-grade gliomas. Group comparisons rested on small numbers: three non-neoplastic, three low-grade glioma and several glioblastoma patients.

The clonotype originates from a human donor with low-grade glioma or glioblastoma, undergoing nonglioma brain surgery, or in good health (not recorded which). The specimen sequenced was glioma tissue, nonneoplastic brain tissue, or PBMCs (not recorded which).

The CDR3 region has the sequence CASSIARLNSPLHF. The DNA is TGTGCCAGTAGTATCGCTCGGCTTAATTCACCCCTCCACTTT. Recombination connected TRBV19 to TRBJ1-6, with the D gene not confidently named. Measured from the cysteine to the phenylalanine, the CDR3 is 14 residues long. The entry retains the CDR3 DNA only, 42 bases that are in frame from base 1. CDR1 and CDR2 are drawn from the germline V gene (reference sequence): LNHDA, SQIVND. Cut back by 3 bases and 6 bases, the V and J ends lie 9 bases apart.